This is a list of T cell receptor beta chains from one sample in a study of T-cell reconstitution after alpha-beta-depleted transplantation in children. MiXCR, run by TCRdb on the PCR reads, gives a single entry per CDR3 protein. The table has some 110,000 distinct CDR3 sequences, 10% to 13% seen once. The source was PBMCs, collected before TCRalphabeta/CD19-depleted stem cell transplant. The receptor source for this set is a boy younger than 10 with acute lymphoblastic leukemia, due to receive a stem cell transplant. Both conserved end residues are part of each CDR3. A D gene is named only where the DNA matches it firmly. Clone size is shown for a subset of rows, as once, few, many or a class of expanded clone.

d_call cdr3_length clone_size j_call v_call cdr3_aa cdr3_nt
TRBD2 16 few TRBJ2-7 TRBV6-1 CASRRGLAGTSYEQYF TGTGCCAGCAGACGCGGACTAGCGGGTACCTCCTACGAGCAGTACTTC
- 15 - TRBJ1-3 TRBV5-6 CASSSRYGGGNTIYF TGTGCCAGCAGCTCCCGATACGGAGGAGGAAACACCATATATTTT
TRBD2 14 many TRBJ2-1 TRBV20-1 CSATGGGPDNEQFF TGCAGTGCTACGGGAGGAGGGCCGGACAATGAGCAGTTCTTC
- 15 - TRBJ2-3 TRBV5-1 CASSLGGPLGDTQYF TGCGCCAGCAGCTTAGGGGGGCCGCTGGGAGATACGCAGTATTTT
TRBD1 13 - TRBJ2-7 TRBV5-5 CASSLQGAYEQYF TGTGCCAGCAGCTTACAGGGGGCCTACGAGCAGTACTTC
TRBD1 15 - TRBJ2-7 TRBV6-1 CASSDGGTGGYEQYF TGTGCCAGCAGTGATGGGGGGACAGGGGGCTACGAGCAGTACTTC
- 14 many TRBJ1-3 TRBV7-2 CASSLASSGNTIYF TGTGCCAGCAGCTTAGCATCATCTGGAAACACCATATATTTT
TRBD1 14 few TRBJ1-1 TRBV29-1 CSGQDRGMNTEAFF TGCAGCGGTCAGGACAGGGGGATGAACACTGAAGCTTTCTTT
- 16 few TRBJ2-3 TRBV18 CASSPMLKRSQDTQYF TGTGCCAGCTCACCAATGCTAAAGCGGTCGCAAGATACGCAGTATTTT
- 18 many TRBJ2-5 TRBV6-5 CASSFSWAPGGEEETQYF TGTGCCAGCAGTTTCTCATGGGCCCCGGGGGGCGAGGAAGAGACCCAGTACTTC
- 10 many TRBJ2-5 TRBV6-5 CASSQETQYF TGTGCCAGCAGTCAAGAGACCCAGTACTTC
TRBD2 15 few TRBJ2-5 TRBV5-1 CASSFQAGVGETQYF TGCGCCAGCAGCTTCCAAGCGGGAGTCGGAGAGACCCAGTACTTC
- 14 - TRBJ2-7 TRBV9 CASSTRTDSYEQYF TGTGCCAGCAGCACCCGGACAGATTCCTACGAGCAGTACTTC
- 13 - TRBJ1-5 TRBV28 CASSPDSQKPQHF TGTGCCAGCAGTCCCGACAGTCAAAAGCCCCAGCATTTT
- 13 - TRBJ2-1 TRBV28 CASRYARGDEQFF TGTGCCAGCAGATACGCCAGGGGCGATGAGCAGTTCTTC
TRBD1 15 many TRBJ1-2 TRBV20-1 CSARAGQGDAGGYTF TGCAGTGCTAGAGCTGGACAGGGGGACGCGGGTGGCTACACCTTC
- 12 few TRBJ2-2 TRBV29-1 CSGGAWTGELFF TGCAGCGGGGGGGCTTGGACCGGGGAGCTGTTTTTT
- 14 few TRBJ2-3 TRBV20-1 CSARSGLSTDTQYF TGCAGTGCTAGGAGCGGGCTTAGCACAGATACGCAGTATTTT
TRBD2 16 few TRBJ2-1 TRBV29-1 CSVHYRGTRDYNEQFF TGCAGCGTTCACTATCGCGGGACTAGAGACTACAATGAGCAGTTCTTC
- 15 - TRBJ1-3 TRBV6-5 CASSYPRASGNTIYF TGTGCCAGCAGTTACCCCCGGGCCTCTGGAAACACCATATATTTT
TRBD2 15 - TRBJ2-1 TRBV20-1 CSASLSGTRRNEQFF TGCAGTGCTAGTCTCTCGGGGACTAGACGGAATGAGCAGTTCTTC
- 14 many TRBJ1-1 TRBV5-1 CASSLSRQVNEAFF TGCGCCAGCAGCTTGTCGCGTCAGGTTAATGAAGCTTTCTTT
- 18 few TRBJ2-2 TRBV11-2 CASSSKAPGHLGTGELFF TGTGCCAGCAGCTCGAAGGCTCCGGGACATTTGGGGACCGGGGAGCTGTTTTTT
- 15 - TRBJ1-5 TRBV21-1 CASSNRDREHQPQHF TGTGCCAGCAGCAACAGGGACAGGGAACATCAGCCCCAGCATTTT
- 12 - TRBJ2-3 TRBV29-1 CSGGLGTDTQYF TGCAGCGGGGGACTGGGCACAGATACGCAGTATTTT
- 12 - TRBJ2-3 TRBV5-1 CASSQASGTQYF TGCGCCAGCAGCCAGGCTTCGGGTACGCAGTATTTT
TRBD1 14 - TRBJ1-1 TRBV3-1 CASEAGGRFTEAFF TGTGCCAGCGAGGCAGGGGGTCGGTTCACTGAAGCTTTCTTT